This TCR beta chain was sequenced for a study of blood T cell repertoires in COVID-19. Background on the study: Samples came from the United States, Italy and Spain, spanning acute and convalescent COVID-19. T cells, B-cell-depleted T cells, or PBMCs provided the cDNA or gDNA that served as material.

The CDR3 extends over 14 amino acids. J lost 3 bases, V lost 7 bases, and 9 bases had no gene match. CDR1 and CDR2 (germline): SGHRS, YFSETQ. Seattle cases were enrolled at active infection and followed longitudinally. Per the authors' pipeline: Nucleated cell counts were estimated from reference gene primer amplification. The data were produced by immunoSEQ multiplex PCR, yet TCRdb's version contains in-frame clones alone and is incomplete. V, J and clone size reflect that table, while D and trimming were determined from the DNA. Seen here are tens of thousands of clones, around four fifths observed once, and the top ten hold about a fifth.

Sequenced material: peripheral blood. The chain combines TRBV5-1 with TRBJ1-1; 7 bases line up with TRBD1. This clonotype was obtained from a young man with COVID-19, enrolled during active disease. The CDR3 loop reads CASGLAGGYTEAFF. CDR3 nucleotide sequence: TGCGCCAGCGGCCTCGCAGGGGGGTACACTGAAGCTTTCTTT.